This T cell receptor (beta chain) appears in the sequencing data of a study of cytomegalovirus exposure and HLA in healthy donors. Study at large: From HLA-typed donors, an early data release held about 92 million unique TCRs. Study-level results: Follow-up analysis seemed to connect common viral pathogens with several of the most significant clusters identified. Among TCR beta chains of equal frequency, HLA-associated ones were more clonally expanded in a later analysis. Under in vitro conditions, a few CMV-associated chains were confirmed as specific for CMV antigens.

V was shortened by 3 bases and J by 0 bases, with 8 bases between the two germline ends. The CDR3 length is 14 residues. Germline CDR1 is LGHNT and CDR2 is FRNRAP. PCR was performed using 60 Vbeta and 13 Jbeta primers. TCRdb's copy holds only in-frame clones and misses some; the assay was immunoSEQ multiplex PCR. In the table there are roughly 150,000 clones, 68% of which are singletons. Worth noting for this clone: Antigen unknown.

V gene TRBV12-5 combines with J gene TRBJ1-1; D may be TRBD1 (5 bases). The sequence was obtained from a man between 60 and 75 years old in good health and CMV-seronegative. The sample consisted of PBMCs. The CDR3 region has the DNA TGTGCTAGTGGTTTTACAGGAATGAACACTGAAGCTTTCTTT. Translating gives CASGFTGMNTEAFF.